The rows below give T cell receptor beta chains drawn from one sample of a study of OX40 agonist ivuxolimab in advanced cancers. Measured with immunoSEQ multiplex PCR; TCRdb has only the in-frame clones, and not every one. Altogether tens of thousands of clones are present, approximately 86% being singletons, with the ten largest covering around 16%. The sample in question was CD4+ or CD8+ T cells sorted from blood, obtained in a trial of the OX40 agonist ivuxolimab. These receptors all stem from an adult with an advanced solid tumor such as melanoma, head and neck, liver or kidney cancer. Both conserved end residues are part of each CDR3. Each record gives: J gene, clone size, V gene, D gene, CDR3 DNA, CDR3 protein. The D gene is left open where the match is weak. The listing skips clone size in some rows; elsewhere it reads once, few, many or a size class.

TRBJ2-7	-	TRBV10-3	TRBD1	TGTGCCATCAGTGAGCCCAACAGGGGGAAGCCTTCCTACGAGCAGTACTTC	CAISEPNRGKPSYEQYF
TRBJ1-4	once	TRBV18	TRBD1	TGTGCCAGCTCACCCCCCGGGACAGGGGCGGCTAATGAAAAACTGTTTTTT	CASSPPGTGAANEKLFF
TRBJ1-2	-	TRBV5-5	-	TGTGCCAGCAGCTTGAGTTTTCGACAGGATGGCTACACCTTC	CASSLSFRQDGYTF
TRBJ1-6	-	TRBV28	-	TGTGCCAGCAGTCTAGGGGCGACAGGTCTCCTCCACTTT	CASSLGATGLLHF
TRBJ2-3	-	TRBV2	-	TGTGCCAGCACTTTGAGCGGCGGCAGCACAGATACGCAGTATTTT	CASTLSGGSTDTQYF
TRBJ1-4	-	TRBV6-6	TRBD1	TGTGCCAGCGGACAGGGCTACTTTAATGAAAAACTGTTTTTT	CASGQGYFNEKLFF
TRBJ2-1	-	TRBV4-2	TRBD2	TGTGCCAGCAGCCAGATAGCGGGAGGGATCAATGAGCAGTTCTTC	CASSQIAGGINEQFF
TRBJ1-4	-	TRBV5-4	TRBD1	TGTGCCAGCAGCCGAGACAGGGGTTCTGAAAAACTGTTTTTT	CASSRDRGSEKLFF
TRBJ2-3	few	TRBV7-9	TRBD2	TGTGCCAGCAGCCCGGGGGGGGGCACCTCCTTCACAGATACGCAGTATTTT	CASSPGGGTSFTDTQYF
TRBJ2-4	-	TRBV28	TRBD1	TGTGCCAGCAGGACAGGGGGCACAAACATTCAGTACTTC	CASRTGGTNIQYF
TRBJ1-2	-	TRBV7-3	TRBD1	TGTGCCAGCAGCCTCGGGACAGGGAATGGCTACACCTTC	CASSLGTGNGYTF
TRBJ2-2	-	TRBV5-1	TRBD2	TGTGCCAGCAGCGACCAGCGGGGGACCAACACCGGGGAGCTGTTTTTT	CASSDQRGTNTGELFF
TRBJ1-3	-	TRBV9	-	TGTGCCAGCAGCCAACAGGGAGACACCATATATTTT	CASSQQGDTIYF
TRBJ2-7	-	TRBV6-5	-	TGTGCCAGCAGTTACTCGACGGGGATCTACGAGCAGTACTTC	CASSYSTGIYEQYF
TRBJ2-7	-	TRBV5-1	-	TGCGCCAGCAGCTGGGGCGTTGGCGGAGCCTACGAGCAGTACTTC	CASSWGVGGAYEQYF
TRBJ2-7	-	TRBV7-9	-	TGTGCCAGCAGCTTAGGCCTAGCAAAGTCCTACGAGCAGTACTTC	CASSLGLAKSYEQYF
TRBJ2-5	-	TRBV7-7	TRBD1	TGTGCTAGCAGCTTACTCACAGGGGGTAAAGAGACCCAGTACTTC	CASSLLTGGKETQYF
TRBJ2-7	-	TRBV6-5	TRBD2	TGTGCCAGCAAACCCGGGGGGGCCCTCGAGCAGTACTTC	CASKPGGALEQYF
TRBJ2-7	-	TRBV7-3	TRBD1	TGTGCCAGCATCCGGACAGGAGCCTACGAGCAGTACTTC	CASIRTGAYEQYF
TRBJ2-7	-	TRBV18	-	TGTGCCAGCTCACCGCGGGGTACCGACGAGCAGTACTTC	CASSPRGTDEQYF
TRBJ2-7	-	TRBV4-2	TRBD2	TGTGCCAGCAGCACAAGCGGGAGTTACTACGAGCAGTACTTC	CASSTSGSYYEQYF
TRBJ2-1	-	TRBV7-8	TRBD2	TGTGCCAGCAGCTCCCCCGCGGGAGGGGGTTACAATGAGCAGTTCTTC	CASSSPAGGGYNEQFF
TRBJ1-2	-	TRBV4-2	-	TGTGCCAGCAGCCAAGTGGACTCTCGGACCTATGGCTACACCTTC	CASSQVDSRTYGYTF
TRBJ2-4	-	TRBV4-1	TRBD2	TGCGCCAGCAGCCCCACCGGAGCTAGCGGGGGGGGAAACATTCAGTACTTC	CASSPTGASGGGNIQYF